A selection of T cell receptor beta chains follows, all from one sample in a study of cytomegalovirus exposure and HLA in healthy donors. Method: immunoSEQ multiplex PCR; TCRdb's copy keeps in-frame clones and lacks some. The sample table includes about 200,000 clones. Sequenced input: PBMCs. These receptors were taken from a girl aged 2 to 9 in good health and CMV-seropositive. CDR3s include the opening cysteine and the closing phenylalanine or tryptophan. Fields, in order: D gene, J gene, V gene, CDR3 protein, CDR3 DNA. D genes are given only for firm matches.

- TRBJ2-3 TRBV29-1 CSVDRENTQYF TGCAGCGTTGATAGGGAGAATACGCAGTATTTT
- TRBJ2-2 TRBV28 CASVPFTGELFF TGTGCCTCAGTCCCCTTCACCGGGGAGCTGTTTTTT
TRBD1 TRBJ1-2 TRBV28 CASSFQGAIYYGYTF TGTGCCAGCAGTTTCCAGGGGGCGATTTACTATGGCTACACCTTC
- TRBJ2-5 TRBV10-1 CASSRTSQETQYF TGCGCCAGCAGTAGGACAAGTCAAGAGACCCAGTACTTC
- TRBJ1-5 TRBV6-5 CASSYGRNQPQHF TGTGCCAGCAGTTACGGCAGGAATCAGCCCCAGCATTTT
- TRBJ2-3 TRBV19 CASSIVPGDGGANTQYF TGTGCCAGTAGTATAGTTCCAGGAGACGGGGGTGCTAATACGCAGTATTTT
TRBD1 TRBJ2-1 TRBV4-1 CASSQEGDSIYNEQFF TGCGCCAGCAGCCAAGAAGGGGACAGTATATACAATGAGCAGTTCTTC
- TRBJ2-7 TRBV27 CASSLVRVGGEQYF TGTGCCAGCAGTTTGGTACGGGTAGGGGGCGAGCAGTACTTC
TRBD1 TRBJ1-2 TRBV5-4 CASSIGQGELWGYTF TGTGCCAGCAGCATAGGACAGGGGGAATTGTGGGGCTACACCTTC
- TRBJ1-5 TRBV6-1 CASSAGAGGNQPQHF TGTGCCAGCAGTGCTGGGGCAGGCGGCAATCAGCCCCAGCATTTT
- TRBJ1-2 TRBV28 CAAAEGGYGYTF TGTGCCGCGGCGGAGGGTGGGTATGGCTACACCTTC
- TRBJ1-2 TRBV4-1 CASSQGSDLSSSTGGYTF TGCGCCAGCAGCCAAGGGTCAGACTTGAGCTCCTCCACCGGTGGCTACACCTTC
TRBD2 TRBJ2-4 TRBV11-2 CASSSMGGALLAKNIQYF TGTGCCAGCAGCTCGATGGGAGGGGCCCTACTAGCCAAAAACATTCAGTACTTC
- TRBJ2-1 TRBV7-2 CASSSPPWAEQFF TGTGCCAGCAGCTCACCCCCATGGGCTGAGCAGTTCTTC
TRBD1 TRBJ1-1 TRBV11-2 CASSFQGAVAFF TGTGCCAGCAGCTTTCAGGGGGCAGTTGCTTTCTTT
- TRBJ2-7 TRBV7-8 CASSTQGQGSYEQYF TGTGCCAGCAGCACCCAGGGGCAGGGATCCTACGAGCAGTACTTC
TRBD2 TRBJ2-6 TRBV27 CASSSLAGAPHSGANVLTF TGTGCCAGCAGTTCGCTAGCGGGAGCCCCCCACTCTGGGGCCAACGTCCTGACTTTC
- TRBJ2-1 TRBV14 CASSQGTRNNEQFF TGTGCCAGCAGCCAGGGGACTCGAAACAATGAGCAGTTCTTC
TRBD2 TRBJ2-3 TRBV15 CATSRGRYRTSGSGTDTQYF TGTGCCACCAGCAGAGGACGATACAGGACTAGCGGGAGCGGCACAGATACGCAGTATTTT
- TRBJ2-3 TRBV10-1 CASSRRLSTDTQYF TGCGCCAGCAGCCGCCGACTGTCCACAGATACGCAGTATTTT
- TRBJ2-7 TRBV27 CASSLVDGSSYEQYF TGTGCCAGCAGTTTGGTGGACGGGAGCTCCTACGAGCAGTACTTC
TRBD1 TRBJ1-6 TRBV7-8 CASSPLQGSHSPLHF TGTGCCAGCAGCCCCTTACAGGGGTCTCATTCACCCCTCCACTTT
- TRBJ1-2 TRBV28 CASSLLQGHGYTF TGTGCCAGCAGTTTGTTACAGGGTCATGGCTACACCTTC
TRBD1 TRBJ2-1 TRBV2 CASSTLSGTGINEQFF TGTGCCAGCAGTACGTTGTCCGGGACAGGGATCAATGAGCAGTTCTTC
- TRBJ2-1 TRBV11-2 CASRPQGSEQFF TGTGCCAGCAGACCTCAGGGGAGTGAGCAGTTCTTC
- TRBJ2-1 TRBV11-3 CASSFSGEVNEQFF TGTGCCAGCAGCTTTTCGGGAGAGGTCAATGAGCAGTTCTTC
TRBD1 TRBJ2-1 TRBV28 CALSGTDPYNEQFF TGTGCCCTCTCCGGGACAGACCCCTACAATGAGCAGTTCTTC
TRBD1 TRBJ1-1 TRBV19 CASSPYRGNTEAFF TGTGCCAGTAGTCCCTACAGGGGAAACACTGAAGCTTTCTTT
TRBD1 TRBJ2-2 TRBV7-9 CASGGQGNTGELFF TGTGCCAGCGGAGGACAGGGCAACACCGGGGAGCTGTTTTTT
TRBD1 TRBJ2-1 TRBV6-1 CATRDRSFNEQFF TGTGCCACGAGGGACAGGTCCTTCAATGAGCAGTTCTTC
TRBD2 TRBJ2-3 TRBV14 CASSQLPGLAGEGIDTQYF TGTGCCAGCAGCCAGTTACCGGGACTAGCGGGAGAAGGGATAGATACGCAGTATTTT
TRBD1 TRBJ1-1 TRBV7-6 CASSQDRGFTEAFF TGTGCCAGCAGCCAGGACAGGGGTTTCACTGAAGCTTTCTTT
TRBD2 TRBJ2-2 TRBV4-1 CASSRYLAGGPGTGELFF TGCGCCAGCAGCCGTTACCTAGCGGGAGGGCCGGGCACCGGGGAGCTGTTTTTT
TRBD2 TRBJ2-7 TRBV18 CASSPQREVSYEQYF TGTGCCAGCTCACCACAGCGGGAGGTCTCCTACGAGCAGTACTTC
- TRBJ1-3 TRBV5-4 CASSLTGRNTIYF TGTGCCAGCAGCTTGACAGGGCGAAACACCATATATTTT
TRBD1 TRBJ1-5 TRBV5-1 CASSATGGGQPQHF TGCGCCAGCAGCGCTACAGGGGGTGGTCAGCCCCAGCATTTT
- TRBJ1-1 TRBV7-9 CASSLVPGEAFF TGTGCCAGCAGCTTAGTCCCAGGGGAGGCTTTCTTT